This entry features one T cell receptor (beta chain) sequence. The antigen is undetermined. The CDR3 is made up of 11 amino acids. The germline V and J ends were trimmed by 5 bases and 0 bases, with 5 bases remaining between them. CDR1 and CDR2 from the germline V gene are DFQATT and SNEGSKA (reference sequence). The source of the sample is a study of OX40 agonist ivuxolimab in advanced cancers. Notes on the study in general: In CD8+ T cells, expanded clones were on average more numerous than in CD4+.

Measured with immunoSEQ multiplex PCR; TCRdb has only the in-frame clones, and not every one. The sample includes approximately 100,000 clones, about 92% of them seen just once. The origin of this receptor is an adult with an advanced solid tumor such as melanoma, head and neck, liver or kidney cancer. The sample in question was CD4+ or CD8+ T cells sorted from blood, obtained in a trial of the OX40 agonist ivuxolimab. The chain uses TRBV20-1 and TRBJ2-7; D remains ambiguous. CDR3 sequence: CSAQNSYEQYF. CDR3 in DNA: TGCAGTGCTCAGAACTCCTACGAGCAGTACTTC.